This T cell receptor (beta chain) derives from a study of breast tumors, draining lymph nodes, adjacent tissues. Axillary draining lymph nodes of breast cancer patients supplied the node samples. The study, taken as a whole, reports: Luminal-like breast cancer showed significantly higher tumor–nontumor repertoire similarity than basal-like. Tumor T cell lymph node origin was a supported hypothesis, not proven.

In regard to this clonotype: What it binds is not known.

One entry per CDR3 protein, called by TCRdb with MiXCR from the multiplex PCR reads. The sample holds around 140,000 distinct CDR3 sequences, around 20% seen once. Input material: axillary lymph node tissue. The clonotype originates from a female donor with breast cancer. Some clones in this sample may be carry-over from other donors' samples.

CDR3 coding DNA: TGTGCCAGCAGTTATGGGGGACAGGGTTCCGAAAACATTCAGTACTTC. This gives the protein CASSYGGQGSENIQYF. This rearrangement joins TRBV6-2 or TRBV6-3 to TRBJ2-4; 9 bases map to TRBD1. Unmatched junction bases numbered 8, after V lost 3 bases and J lost 5 bases. The CDR3 is 16 residues long. Germline values: CDR1 MNHEY, CDR2 SVGEGT.